The rows below give T cell receptor beta chains drawn from one sample of a study of blood T cell repertoires in COVID-19. Libraries were prepared by immunoSEQ multiplex PCR; TCRdb keeps only in-frame clonotypes and omits some of them. The sample records 250,000 to 350,000 clones, roughly 87% being singletons. Sequenced input: PBMCs or T cells enriched from blood (not recorded which). The receptors come from a woman in her 30s who had recovered from COVID-19. Each CDR3 is given with its conserved first and last residue. Fields, in order: CDR3 length, V gene, D gene, J gene, CDR3 DNA, CDR3 protein. A D gene is named only where the DNA matches it firmly.

cdr3_length: 16
v_call: TRBV9
d_call: TRBD2
j_call: TRBJ2-5
cdr3_nt: TGTGCCAGCAGCGTAGCTACTAGCGGGGGTGGGGAGACCCAGTACTTC
cdr3_aa: CASSVATSGGGETQYF

cdr3_length: 13
v_call: TRBV9
d_call: .
j_call: TRBJ1-1
cdr3_nt: TGTGCCAGCAGCGTAGTGGGGAGCACTGAAGCTTTCTTT
cdr3_aa: CASSVVGSTEAFF

cdr3_length: 16
v_call: TRBV5-4
d_call: .
j_call: TRBJ2-2
cdr3_nt: TGTGCCAGCAGCTTGGATGGGGCCTTGTTTACCGGGGAGCTGTTTTTT
cdr3_aa: CASSLDGALFTGELFF

cdr3_length: 12
v_call: TRBV28
d_call: .
j_call: TRBJ1-2
cdr3_nt: TGTGCCAGCAGTTTAATGGGGAGTGGCTACACCTTC
cdr3_aa: CASSLMGSGYTF

cdr3_length: 16
v_call: TRBV4-1
d_call: .
j_call: TRBJ1-4
cdr3_nt: TGCGCCAGCAGCCAGCACGACATTTCGACTAATGAAAAACTGTTTTTT
cdr3_aa: CASSQHDISTNEKLFF

cdr3_length: 14
v_call: TRBV7-9
d_call: TRBD1
j_call: TRBJ2-7
cdr3_nt: TGTGCCAGCAGCCTCCGGGACAGCTCCCACGAGCAGTACTTC
cdr3_aa: CASSLRDSSHEQYF

cdr3_length: 16
v_call: TRBV29-1
d_call: .
j_call: TRBJ2-2
cdr3_nt: TGCAGCGTTGACCTGGGGCGGACAGCCAACACCGGGGAGCTGTTTTTT
cdr3_aa: CSVDLGRTANTGELFF

cdr3_length: 16
v_call: TRBV9
d_call: .
j_call: TRBJ2-3
cdr3_nt: TGTGCCAGCAGCGTAGAGCGCTCGGGGGGCACAGATACGCAGTATTTT
cdr3_aa: CASSVERSGGTDTQYF

cdr3_length: 13
v_call: TRBV7-6
d_call: .
j_call: TRBJ1-5
cdr3_nt: TGTGCCAGCAGCCTAGGGGGGGATCAGCCCCAGCATTTT
cdr3_aa: CASSLGGDQPQHF

cdr3_length: 13
v_call: TRBV6-6
d_call: TRBD1
j_call: TRBJ1-5
cdr3_nt: TGTGCCAGCACTACGGACAGGGCACAGCCCCAGCATTTT
cdr3_aa: CASTTDRAQPQHF

cdr3_length: 16
v_call: TRBV28
d_call: TRBD1
j_call: TRBJ2-5
cdr3_nt: TGTGCCAGCAGTACCCGACAGGGGTTGGGGCAAGAGACCCAGTACTTC
cdr3_aa: CASSTRQGLGQETQYF

cdr3_length: 15
v_call: TRBV5-1
d_call: TRBD2
j_call: TRBJ2-7
cdr3_nt: TGCGCCAGCAGCTTATCACAGCGGGGGGGTTACGAGCAGTACTTC
cdr3_aa: CASSLSQRGGYEQYF

cdr3_length: 13
v_call: TRBV4-1
d_call: .
j_call: TRBJ2-1
cdr3_nt: TGCGCCAGCAGCCAAGTCGAAGGGGGTGAGCAGTTCTTC
cdr3_aa: CASSQVEGGEQFF

cdr3_length: 12
v_call: TRBV2
d_call: .
j_call: TRBJ2-3
cdr3_nt: TGTGCCAGCAGTGAAGAGCTCGGGATTCTGTATTTT
cdr3_aa: CASSEELGILYF

cdr3_length: 17
v_call: TRBV7-9
d_call: .
j_call: TRBJ2-2
cdr3_nt: TGTGCCAGCAGCCACAGCCGGGACATAGAGAACACCGGGGAGCTGTTTTTT
cdr3_aa: CASSHSRDIENTGELFF

cdr3_length: 13
v_call: TRBV5-1
d_call: .
j_call: TRBJ1-1
cdr3_nt: TGCGCCAGCAGCTTGGCCGTCGAAGGCGGCGCTTTCTTT
cdr3_aa: CASSLAVEGGAFF